Below are 7 T cell receptor beta chains sequenced from a single sample in a study of T cell responses to AZD1222 COVID-19 vaccine. Method: immunoSEQ multiplex PCR; TCRdb's copy keeps in-frame clones and lacks some. The sample carries about 180,000 clones, over 75% recorded once. This specimen was peripheral blood, taken on day 0 of AZD1222 vaccination. These receptors were collected from an adult in good health.

The rearrangement uses TRBV28 and TRBJ1-2, with a weak D call TRBD1 (5 bases). Germline V gene sequence: CDR1 MDHEN, CDR2 SYDVKM. The CDR3 extends over 13 amino acids. Trimming took off 4 bases at V and 2 bases at J, with 8 bases between the two ends. The CDR3 region is CASSYRSNYGYTF. In DNA form, the CDR3 reads TGTGCCAGCAGTTACAGGTCGAACTATGGCTACACCTTC.

This clone has a single count. CDR3 DNA sequence: TGTGCCAGCTCACCTCGAGTGGCCGGGGATTCACCCCTCCACTTT. This translates into CASSPRVAGDSPLHF. The gene calls are TRBV18 and TRBJ1-6; D gene unclear. The germline CDR1 and CDR2 sequences are KGHSH and LQKENI. V lost 3 bases to trimming and J lost 8 bases, with 14 bases between them. The CDR3 totals 15 residues.

The rearrangement uses TRBV5-6 and TRBJ1-6; D ambiguous. Germline V gives CDR1 SGHDT, CDR2 YYEEEE. Trimming stripped 0 bases from V and 7 bases from J, with 11 bases between. CDR3 length: 15 residues. The CDR3 DNA reads TGTGCCAGCAGCTTGGTCGACTCAGTGAATTCACCCCTCCACTTT. This translates into CASSLVDSVNSPLHF.

This clone was counted between two and nine times. This chain uses TRBV2 with TRBJ1-1; D gene unclear. V was clipped by 5 bases and J by 0 bases, with 7 bases between them. The length of the CDR3 is 13 residues. The germline V gene encodes CDR1 SNHLY and CDR2 FYNNEI. In nucleotides, the CDR3 is TGTGCCAGCAGTTACCAGCTGAACACTGAAGCTTTCTTT. This translates into CASSYQLNTEAFF.

The rearrangement links TRBV5-1 to TRBJ1-1; no clear D gene. V was cut by 0 bases and J by 0 bases, with 9 bases left in between. The CDR3 totals 15 residues. Germline V gene sequence: CDR1 SGHRS, CDR2 YFSETQ. The DNA for the CDR3 is TGCGCCAGCAGCTTGGCCGGGAGCATGAACACTGAAGCTTTCTTT. Amino acids: CASSLAGSMNTEAFF.

The chain combines TRBV4-1 with TRBJ1-2, with D perhaps TRBD1 (5 bases). With 6 bases removed from V and 6 bases from J, the gap between germline ends came to 17 bases. The CDR3 spans 14 residues. Germline V gene lookup returns CDR1 MGHRA and CDR2 YSYEKL. CDR3 sequence: CASRPIGQGDGYTF. The CDR3 bases are TGCGCCAGCAGGCCCATCGGGCAGGGTGATGGCTACACCTTC.

The chain couples TRBV19 to TRBJ2-3, with TRBD2 matching over 14 bases. CDR1 is LNHDA and CDR2 is SQIVND in the germline V gene (reference sequence). The CDR3 is 13 residues long. Trimming cost V 10 bases and J 5 bases; bases outside gene matches: 2. CDR3 in DNA: TGTGCCATTGGGACTAGCGGGGGAGATACGCAGTATTTT. Its translation is CAIGTSGGDTQYF.